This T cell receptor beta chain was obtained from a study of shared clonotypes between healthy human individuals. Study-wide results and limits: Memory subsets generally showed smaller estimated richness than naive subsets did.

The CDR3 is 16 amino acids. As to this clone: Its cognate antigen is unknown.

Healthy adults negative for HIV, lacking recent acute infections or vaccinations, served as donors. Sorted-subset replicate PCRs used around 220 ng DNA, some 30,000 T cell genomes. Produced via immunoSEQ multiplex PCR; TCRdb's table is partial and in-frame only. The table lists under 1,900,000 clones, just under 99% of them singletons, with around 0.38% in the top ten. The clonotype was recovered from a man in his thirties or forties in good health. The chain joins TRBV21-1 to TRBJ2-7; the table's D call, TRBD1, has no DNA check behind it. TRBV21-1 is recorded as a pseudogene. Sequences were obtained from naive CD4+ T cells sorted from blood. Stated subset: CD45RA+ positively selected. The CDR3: CASSKENRRVSNEQYF. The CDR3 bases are TGTGCCAGCAGCAAAGAGAACCGCAGGGTAAGCAACGAGCAGTACTTC.